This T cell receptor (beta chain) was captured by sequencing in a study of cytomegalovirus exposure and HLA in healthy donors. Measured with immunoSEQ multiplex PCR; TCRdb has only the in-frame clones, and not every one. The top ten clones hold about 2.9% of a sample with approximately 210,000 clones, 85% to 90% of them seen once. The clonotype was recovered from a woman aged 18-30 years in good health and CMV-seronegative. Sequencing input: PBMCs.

The CDR3 sequence is CASSQDERTRTEAFF. DNA of the CDR3: TGCGCCAGCAGCCAAGACGAACGGACACGGACTGAAGCTTTCTTT. This chain joins TRBV4-3 and TRBJ1-1, with D perhaps matching TRBD1 (5 bases). Germline CDR1 and CDR2: LGHNA and YSLEER. V gave up 0 bases and J gave up 5 bases, with 13 bases separating them. This CDR3 is 15 amino acids long.